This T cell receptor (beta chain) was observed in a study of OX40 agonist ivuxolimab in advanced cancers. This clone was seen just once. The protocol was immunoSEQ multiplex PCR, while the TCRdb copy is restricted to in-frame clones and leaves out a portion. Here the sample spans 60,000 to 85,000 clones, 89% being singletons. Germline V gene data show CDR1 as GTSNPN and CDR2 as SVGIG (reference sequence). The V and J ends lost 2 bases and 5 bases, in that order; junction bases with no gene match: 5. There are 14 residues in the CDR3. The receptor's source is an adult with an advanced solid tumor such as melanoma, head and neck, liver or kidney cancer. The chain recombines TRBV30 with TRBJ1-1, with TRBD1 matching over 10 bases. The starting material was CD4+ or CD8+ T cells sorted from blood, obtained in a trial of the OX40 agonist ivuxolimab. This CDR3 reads CAWSTGQGSTEAFF. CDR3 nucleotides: TGTGCCTGGAGTACGGGACAGGGGAGTACTGAAGCTTTCTTT.